A selection of T cell receptor beta chains follows, all from one sample in a study of blood T cell repertoires in COVID-19. Data came from immunoSEQ multiplex PCR; TCRdb stores just in-frame clones and leaves some out. The sample holds about 130,000 clones, about 81% seen once. What was sequenced was PBMCs or T cells enriched from blood (not recorded which). These receptors were collected from a middle-aged man with acute COVID-19. CDR3s include the opening cysteine and the closing phenylalanine or tryptophan.

V	J	length	CDR3
TRBV5-6	TRBJ2-3	16	CASSVGRGGRTDTQYF
TRBV7-6	TRBJ2-4	15	CASSPGTGGVNIQYF
TRBV6-5	TRBJ2-3	15	CASRPLSGAADTQYF
TRBV18	TRBJ2-5	15	CASSPLAGGEETQYF
TRBV23-1	TRBJ2-5	14	CASSQPRLRETQYF
TRBV7-3	TRBJ2-3	16	CASSLGLAGGADTQYF
TRBV7-9	TRBJ2-1	15	CASSLGLAPGNEQFF
TRBV6-1	TRBJ1-2	16	CASSGWTDKLNYGYTF
TRBV19	TRBJ1-1	14	CASILGGINTEAFF
TRBV4-2	TRBJ1-5	16	CASSQEGQGVDQPQHF
TRBV7-2	TRBJ2-5	15	CASSSLAVIQETQYF
TRBV6-1	TRBJ2-1	16	CASSDKGAGSYNEQFF
TRBV3-1/TRBV3-2	TRBJ1-2	15	CASSQDAGTGSDYTF
TRBV5-1	TRBJ2-5	14	CASSRVGFQETQYF
TRBV19	TRBJ2-1	15	CATSGGQGSYNEQFF
TRBV7-9	TRBJ1-4	14	CASSLLQGVEKLFF
TRBV10-3	TRBJ1-5	13	CAISDGSNQPQHF
TRBV9	TRBJ1-1	13	CASSVAGETEAFF
TRBV7-2	TRBJ2-2	15	CASSSTGGSGGELFF
TRBV27	TRBJ1-1	15	CASSAQGAGGTEAFF
TRBV14	TRBJ2-1	16	CASSRGLAKGDNEQFF
TRBV5-4	TRBJ2-7	12	CASSSNRGEQYF
TRBV11-3	TRBJ2-7	16	CASSLGGTGGEYEQYF
TRBV9	TRBJ1-2	13	CASSFSGETGYTF
TRBV27	TRBJ1-2	13	CASTPGGGYGYTF
TRBV10-3	TRBJ1-2	14	CAISSDRGSYGYTF
TRBV27	TRBJ1-1	15	CASSKGVIGAREAFF
TRBV7-3	TRBJ2-1	15	CASGTSGGLYNEQFF
TRBV9	TRBJ1-1	13	CASSGLTGSEAFF
TRBV30	TRBJ2-1	12	CACRGGGNEQFF
TRBV15	TRBJ1-5	13	CATSTQSGQPQHF
TRBV6-2/TRBV6-3	TRBJ2-5	16	CASSYSSGGARETQYF
TRBV5-4	TRBJ1-2	13	CASSLGFQDGYTF
TRBV3-1/TRBV3-2	TRBJ1-6	14	CASSQERGDSPLHF
TRBV3-1/TRBV3-2	TRBJ2-3	15	CASSPSGDPGDTQYF
TRBV6-1	TRBJ1-2	14	CASSPGTVNYGYTF
TRBV9	TRBJ1-5	14	CASSVGSGRQPQHF